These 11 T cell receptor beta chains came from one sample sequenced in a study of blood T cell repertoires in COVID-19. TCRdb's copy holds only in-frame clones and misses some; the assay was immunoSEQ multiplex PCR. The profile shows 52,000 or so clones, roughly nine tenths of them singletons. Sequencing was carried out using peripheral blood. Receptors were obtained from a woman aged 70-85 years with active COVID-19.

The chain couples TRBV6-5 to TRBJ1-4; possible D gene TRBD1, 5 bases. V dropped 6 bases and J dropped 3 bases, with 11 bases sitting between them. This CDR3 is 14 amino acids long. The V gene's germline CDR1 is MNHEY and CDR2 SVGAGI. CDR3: CASSPRQPNEKLFF. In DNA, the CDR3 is TGTGCCAGCAGCCCAAGACAGCCTAATGAAAAACTGTTTTTT.

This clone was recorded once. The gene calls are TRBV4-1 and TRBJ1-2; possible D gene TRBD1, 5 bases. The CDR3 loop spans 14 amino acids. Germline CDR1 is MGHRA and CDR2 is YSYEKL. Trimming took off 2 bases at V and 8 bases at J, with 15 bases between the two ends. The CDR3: CASSQQGLSQGYTF. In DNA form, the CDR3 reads TGCGCCAGCAGCCAACAGGGCTTATCGCAGGGCTACACCTTC.

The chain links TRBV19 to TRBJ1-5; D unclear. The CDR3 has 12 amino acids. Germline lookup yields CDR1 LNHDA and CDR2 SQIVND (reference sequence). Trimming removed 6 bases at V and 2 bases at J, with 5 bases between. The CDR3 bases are TGTGCCAGTAGGCCGGGCAATCAGCCCCAGCATTTT. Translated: CASRPGNQPQHF.

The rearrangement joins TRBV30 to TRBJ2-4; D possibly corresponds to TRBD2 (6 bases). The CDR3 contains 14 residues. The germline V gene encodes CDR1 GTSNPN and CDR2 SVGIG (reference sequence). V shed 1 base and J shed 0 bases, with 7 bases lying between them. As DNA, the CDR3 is TGTGCCTGGAGTGCTAGCGTAGCCAAAAACATTCAGTACTTC. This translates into CAWSASVAKNIQYF.

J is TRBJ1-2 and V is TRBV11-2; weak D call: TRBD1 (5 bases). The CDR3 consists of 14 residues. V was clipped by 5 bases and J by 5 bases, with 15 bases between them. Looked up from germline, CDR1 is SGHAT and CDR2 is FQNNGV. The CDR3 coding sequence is TGTGCCAGCAGCCCCAATCCGGGGGGTTATGGCTACACCTTC. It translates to CASSPNPGGYGYTF.

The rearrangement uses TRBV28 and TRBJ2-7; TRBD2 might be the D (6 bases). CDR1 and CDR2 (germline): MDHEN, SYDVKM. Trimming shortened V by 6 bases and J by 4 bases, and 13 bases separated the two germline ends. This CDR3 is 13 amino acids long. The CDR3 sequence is CASRPNREYEQYF. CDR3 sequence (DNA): TGTGCCAGCAGACCCAATCGGGAGTACGAGCAGTACTTC.

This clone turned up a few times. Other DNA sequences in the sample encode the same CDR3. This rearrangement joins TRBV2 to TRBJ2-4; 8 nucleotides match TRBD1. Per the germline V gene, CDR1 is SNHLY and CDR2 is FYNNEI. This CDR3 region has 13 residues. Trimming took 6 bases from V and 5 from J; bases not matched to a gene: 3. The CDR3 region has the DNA TGTGCCAGCAGGCTGGACAGGGAAAACATTCAGTACTTC. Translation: CASRLDRENIQYF.

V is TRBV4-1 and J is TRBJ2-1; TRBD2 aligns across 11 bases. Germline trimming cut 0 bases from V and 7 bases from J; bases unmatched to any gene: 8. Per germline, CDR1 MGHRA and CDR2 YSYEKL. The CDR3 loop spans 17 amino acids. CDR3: CASSQDLAGGLYNEQFF. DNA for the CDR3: TGCGCCAGCAGCCAAGACTTAGCGGGAGGGTTATATAATGAGCAGTTCTTC.

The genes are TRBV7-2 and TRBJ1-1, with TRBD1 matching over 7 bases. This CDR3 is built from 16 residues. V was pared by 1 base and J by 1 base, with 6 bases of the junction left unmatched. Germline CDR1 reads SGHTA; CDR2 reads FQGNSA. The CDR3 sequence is CASSLVVGGANTEAFF. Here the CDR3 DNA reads TGTGCCAGCAGCTTAGTTGTAGGGGGCGCGAACACTGAAGCTTTCTTT.

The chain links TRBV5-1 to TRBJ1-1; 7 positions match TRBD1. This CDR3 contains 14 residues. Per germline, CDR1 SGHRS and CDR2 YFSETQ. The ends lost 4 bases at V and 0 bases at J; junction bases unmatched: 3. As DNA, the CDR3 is TGCGCCAGCAGCCGACAGGGCTTGAACACTGAAGCTTTCTTT. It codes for CASSRQGLNTEAFF.

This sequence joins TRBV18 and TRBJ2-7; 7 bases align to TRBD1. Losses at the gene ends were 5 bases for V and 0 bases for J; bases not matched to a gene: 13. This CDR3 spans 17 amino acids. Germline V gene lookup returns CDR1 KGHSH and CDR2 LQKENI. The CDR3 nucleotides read TGTGCCAGCTCATCCCCGGGACAGCGATGGGTCTCCTACGAGCAGTACTTC. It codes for CASSSPGQRWVSYEQYF.